This is a list of T cell receptor beta chains from one sample in a study of cytomegalovirus exposure and HLA in healthy donors. Assay used: immunoSEQ multiplex PCR; TCRdb lists only in-frame clones, some missing. Among some 140,000 clones, 80% were seen once, and the ten largest hold around 2.2%. Sample: PBMCs. Source of these receptors: a man aged 25 to 40 in good health and CMV-seronegative. Each CDR3 is given with its conserved first and last residue. Expanded clones are given a class, and other clones once, few, many or no size at all.

v_gene	j_gene	abundance	CDR3aa
TRBV30	TRBJ1-5	.	CAWSGSLGLGSQHF
TRBV5-4	TRBJ2-7	few	CASSYIDRGLTYEQYF
TRBV6-5	TRBJ1-4	.	CASSPDFPTNEKLFF
TRBV10-3	TRBJ2-3	.	CATGGLAGGTDTQYF
TRBV5-6	TRBJ1-2	.	CASSSSDRWFGGYTF
TRBV6-5	TRBJ1-1	.	CASSYKQNTEAFF
TRBV15	TRBJ2-5	.	CATSREVGETQYF
TRBV19	TRBJ1-5	few	CASRWENNQPQHF
TRBV6-1	TRBJ2-7	few	CASSVDRGLREQYF
TRBV6-5	TRBJ2-7	.	CASRLGLADSYEQYF
TRBV5-4	TRBJ1-2	few	CASSLQGSGGYTF
TRBV6-5	TRBJ1-5	few	CASSYDGTSNQPQHF
TRBV28	TRBJ2-5	.	CASRPTSGRETQYF
TRBV6-6	TRBJ2-4	.	CASSYGTSGGGNIQYF